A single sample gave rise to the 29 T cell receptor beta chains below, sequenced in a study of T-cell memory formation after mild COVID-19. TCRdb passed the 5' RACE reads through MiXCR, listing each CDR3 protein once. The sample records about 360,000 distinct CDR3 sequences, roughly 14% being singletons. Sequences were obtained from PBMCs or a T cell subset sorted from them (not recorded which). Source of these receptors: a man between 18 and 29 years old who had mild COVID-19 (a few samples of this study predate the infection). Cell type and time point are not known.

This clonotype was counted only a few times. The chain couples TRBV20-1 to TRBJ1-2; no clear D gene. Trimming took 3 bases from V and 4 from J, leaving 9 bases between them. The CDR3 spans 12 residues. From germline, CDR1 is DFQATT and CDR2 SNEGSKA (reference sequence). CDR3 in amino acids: CSASRYGYGYTF. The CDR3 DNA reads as TGCAGTGCTAGCCGATATGGCTATGGCTACACCTTC.

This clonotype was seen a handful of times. In nucleotides, the CDR3 is TGTGCCAGCAGCTTGGGAGGACAGGGGGCGAACAATCAGCCCCAGCATTTT. Translated, it gives CASSLGGQGANNQPQHF. This chain connects TRBV5-6 to TRBJ1-5; 11 positions match TRBD1. This CDR3 is 17 amino acids long. Germline-derived CDR1 and CDR2 are SGHDT and YYEEEE. With V trimmed by 0 bases and J by 3 bases, 5 bases remained unmatched. The whole variable domain, remainder taken from reference TRBV5-6 and TRBJ1-5, is DAGVTQSPTHLIKTRGQQVTLRCSPKSGHDTVSWYQQALGQGPQFIFQYYEEEERQRGNFPDRFSGHQFPNYSSELNVNALLLGDSALYLCASSLGGQGANNQPQHFGDGTRLSIL.

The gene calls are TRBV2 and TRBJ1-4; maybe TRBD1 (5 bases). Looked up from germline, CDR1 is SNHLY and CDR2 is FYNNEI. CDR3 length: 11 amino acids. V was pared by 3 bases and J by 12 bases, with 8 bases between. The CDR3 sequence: CASSERGQLFF. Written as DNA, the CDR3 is TGTGCCAGCAGTGAGCGGGGACAACTGTTTTTT.

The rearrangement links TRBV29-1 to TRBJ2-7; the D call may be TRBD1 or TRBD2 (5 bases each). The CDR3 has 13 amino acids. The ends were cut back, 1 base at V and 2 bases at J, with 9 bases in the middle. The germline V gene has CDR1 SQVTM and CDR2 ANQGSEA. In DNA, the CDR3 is TGCAGCGTTGAAGCGGGACCGACCTACGAGCAGTACTTC. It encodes CSVEAGPTYEQYF.

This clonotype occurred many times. CDR3 DNA sequence: TGCGCCAGCAGCCAACCTAGTGGGTATGGCGCCAAAAACATTCAGTACTTC. It encodes CASSQPSGYGAKNIQYF. The gene calls are TRBV4-1 and TRBJ2-4, with unresolved D. Germline assignment: CDR1 MGHRA and CDR2 YSYEKL. V was shortened by 2 bases and J by 1 base, with 15 bases between the two germline ends. The CDR3 contains 17 residues.

This chain's CDR3 is CASSIPGYNTEAFF. CDR3 DNA sequence: TGTGCCAGTAGTATCCCAGGATACAACACTGAAGCTTTCTTT. The V call is TRBV19, the J call TRBJ1-1; D call uncertain. Deletions cut 3 bases from V and 2 bases from J, with 10 bases between. CDR3 length: 14 amino acids. Germline lookup yields CDR1 LNHDA and CDR2 SQIVND (reference sequence).

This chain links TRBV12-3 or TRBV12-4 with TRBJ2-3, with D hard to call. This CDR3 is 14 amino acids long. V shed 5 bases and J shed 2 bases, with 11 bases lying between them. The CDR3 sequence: CASSLNPVTDTQYF. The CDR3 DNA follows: TGTGCCAGCAGTCTCAACCCCGTCACAGATACGCAGTATTTT.

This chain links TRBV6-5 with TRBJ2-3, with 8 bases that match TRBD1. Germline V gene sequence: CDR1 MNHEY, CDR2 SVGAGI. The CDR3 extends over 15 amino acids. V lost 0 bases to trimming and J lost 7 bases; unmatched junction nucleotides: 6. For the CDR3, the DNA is TGTGCCAGCAGTTACTCGGCAGGGGGCTGGAATACGCAGTATTTT. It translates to CASSYSAGGWNTQYF.

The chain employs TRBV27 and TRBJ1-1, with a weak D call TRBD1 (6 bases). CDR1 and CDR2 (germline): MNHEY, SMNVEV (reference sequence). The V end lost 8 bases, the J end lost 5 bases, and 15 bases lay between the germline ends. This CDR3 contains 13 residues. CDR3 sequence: CASAYQGTTEAFF. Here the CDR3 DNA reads TGTGCCAGCGCCTACCAGGGGACGACTGAAGCTTTCTTT.

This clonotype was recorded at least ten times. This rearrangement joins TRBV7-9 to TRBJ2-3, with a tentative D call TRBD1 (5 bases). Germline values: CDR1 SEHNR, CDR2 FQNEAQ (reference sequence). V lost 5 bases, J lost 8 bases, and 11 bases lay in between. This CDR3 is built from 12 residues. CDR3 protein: CASSLQGGTQYF. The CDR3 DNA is TGTGCCAGCAGCCTTCAGGGCGGTACGCAGTATTTT.

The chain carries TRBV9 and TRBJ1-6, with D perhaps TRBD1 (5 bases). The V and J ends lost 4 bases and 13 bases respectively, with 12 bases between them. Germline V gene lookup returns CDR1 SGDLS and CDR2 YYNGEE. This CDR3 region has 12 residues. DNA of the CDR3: TGTGCCAGCAGCCGGGACGGAGGGCCCCTCCACTTT. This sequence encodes CASSRDGGPLHF.

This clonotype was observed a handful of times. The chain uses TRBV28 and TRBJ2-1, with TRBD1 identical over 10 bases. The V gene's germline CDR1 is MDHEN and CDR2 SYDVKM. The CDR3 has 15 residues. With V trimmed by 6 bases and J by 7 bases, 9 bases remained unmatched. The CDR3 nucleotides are TGTGCCAGCAGCCCCACGGGACAGGGGTGGAATGAGCAGTTCTTC. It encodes CASSPTGQGWNEQFF.

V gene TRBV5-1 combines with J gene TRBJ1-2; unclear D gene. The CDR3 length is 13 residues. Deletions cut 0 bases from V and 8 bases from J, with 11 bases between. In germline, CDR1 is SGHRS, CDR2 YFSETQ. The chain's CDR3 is CASSLAGSGGYTF. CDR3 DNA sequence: TGCGCCAGCAGCTTGGCTGGAAGCGGAGGCTACACCTTC.

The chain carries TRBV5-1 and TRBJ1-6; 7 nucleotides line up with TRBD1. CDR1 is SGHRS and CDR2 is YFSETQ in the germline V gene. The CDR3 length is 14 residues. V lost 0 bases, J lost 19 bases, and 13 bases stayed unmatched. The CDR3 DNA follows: TGCGCCAGCAGCTTGGATCCGACCGGGACAGCTAAACACTTT. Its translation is CASSLDPTGTAKHF. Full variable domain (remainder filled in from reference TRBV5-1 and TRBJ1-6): KAGVTQTPRYLIKTRGQQVTLSCSPISGHRSVSWYQQTPGQGLQFLFEYFSETQRNKGNFPGRFSGRQFSNSRSEMNVSTLELGDSALYLCASSLDPTGTAKHFGNGTRLTVT.

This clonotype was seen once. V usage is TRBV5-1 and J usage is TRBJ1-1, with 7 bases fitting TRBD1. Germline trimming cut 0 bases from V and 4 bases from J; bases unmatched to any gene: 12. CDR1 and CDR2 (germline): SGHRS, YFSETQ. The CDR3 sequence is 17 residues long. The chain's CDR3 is CASSLASGGAGGTEAFF. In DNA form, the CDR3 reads TGCGCCAGCAGCTTGGCCTCGGGGGGGGCAGGGGGCACTGAAGCTTTCTTT.

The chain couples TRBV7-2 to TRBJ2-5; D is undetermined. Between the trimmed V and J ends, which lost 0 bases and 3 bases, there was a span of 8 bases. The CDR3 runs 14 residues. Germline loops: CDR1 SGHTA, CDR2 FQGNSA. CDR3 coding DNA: TGTGCCAGCAGCTTAGCCCGTGTCGAAGAGACCCAGTACTTC. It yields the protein CASSLARVEETQYF. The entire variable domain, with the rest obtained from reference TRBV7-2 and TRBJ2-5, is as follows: GAGVSQSPSNKVTEKGKDVELRCDPISGHTALYWYRQSLGQGLEFLIYFQGNSAPDKSGLPSDRFSAERTGGSVSTLTIQRTQQEDSAVYLCASSLARVEETQYFGPGTRLLVL.

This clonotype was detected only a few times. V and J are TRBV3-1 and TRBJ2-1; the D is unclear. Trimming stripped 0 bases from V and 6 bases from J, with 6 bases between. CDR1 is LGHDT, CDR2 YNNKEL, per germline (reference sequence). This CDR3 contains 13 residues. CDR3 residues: CASSQEIGNEQFF. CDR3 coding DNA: TGTGCCAGCAGCCAAGAAATCGGCAATGAGCAGTTCTTC.

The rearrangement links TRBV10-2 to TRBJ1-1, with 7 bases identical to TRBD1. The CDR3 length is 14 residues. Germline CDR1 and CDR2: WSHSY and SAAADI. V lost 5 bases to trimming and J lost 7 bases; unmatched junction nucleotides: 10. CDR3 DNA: TGCGCCAGCAGTCTCGAGGGGGCATACCTTGAAGCTTTCTTT. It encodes CASSLEGAYLEAFF.

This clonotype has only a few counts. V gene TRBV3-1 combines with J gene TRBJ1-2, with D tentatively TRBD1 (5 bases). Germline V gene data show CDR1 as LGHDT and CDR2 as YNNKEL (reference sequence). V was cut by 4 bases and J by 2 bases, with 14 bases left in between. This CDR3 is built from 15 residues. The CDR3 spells CASSPGPPGNYGYTF. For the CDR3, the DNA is TGTGCCAGCAGCCCCGGCCCACCAGGGAACTATGGCTACACCTTC.

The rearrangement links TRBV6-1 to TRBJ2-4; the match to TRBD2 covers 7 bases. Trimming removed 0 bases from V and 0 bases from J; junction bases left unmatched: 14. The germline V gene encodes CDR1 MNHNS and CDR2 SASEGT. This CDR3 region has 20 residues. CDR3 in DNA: TGTGCCAGCAGTGAAGCGGGACTACCCGGAGTAGATTTAGCCAAAAACATTCAGTACTTC. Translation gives CASSEAGLPGVDLAKNIQYF.

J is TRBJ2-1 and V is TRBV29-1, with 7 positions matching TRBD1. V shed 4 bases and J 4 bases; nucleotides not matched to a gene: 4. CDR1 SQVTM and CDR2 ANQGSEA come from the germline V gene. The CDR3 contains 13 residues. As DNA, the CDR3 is TGCAGCGTTGTTCAGGGGGTTTACAATGAGCAGTTCTTC. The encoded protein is CSVVQGVYNEQFF.

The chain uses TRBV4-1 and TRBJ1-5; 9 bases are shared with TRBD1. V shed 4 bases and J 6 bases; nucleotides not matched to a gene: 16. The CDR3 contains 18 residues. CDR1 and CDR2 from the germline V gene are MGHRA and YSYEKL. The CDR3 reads CASSPTLYAGQGSQPQHF. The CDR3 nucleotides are TGCGCCAGCAGCCCGACATTGTATGCGGGACAGGGTTCTCAGCCCCAGCATTTT.

The CDR3 region has the DNA TGTGCCAGCAGGGATGGAGGCACAGATACGCAGTATTTT. Its translation: CASRDGGTDTQYF. The chain is built from TRBV19 and TRBJ2-3, with D possibly matching TRBD1 (5 bases). In germline, CDR1 is LNHDA, CDR2 SQIVND (reference sequence). V was pared by 9 bases and J by 1 base, with 11 bases between. The CDR3 runs to 13 residues.

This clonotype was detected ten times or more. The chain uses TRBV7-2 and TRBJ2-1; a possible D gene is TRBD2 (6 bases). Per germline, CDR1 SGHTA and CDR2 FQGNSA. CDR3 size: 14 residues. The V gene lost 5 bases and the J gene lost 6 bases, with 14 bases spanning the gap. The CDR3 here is CASSLRGLLNEQFF. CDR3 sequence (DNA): TGTGCCAGCAGCCTGAGGGGACTCCTCAATGAGCAGTTCTTC.

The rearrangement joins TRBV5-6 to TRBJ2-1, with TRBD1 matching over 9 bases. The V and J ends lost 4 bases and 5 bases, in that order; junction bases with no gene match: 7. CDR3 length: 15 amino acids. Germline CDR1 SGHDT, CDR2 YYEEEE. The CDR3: CASSPPGQGHNEQFF. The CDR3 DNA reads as TGTGCCAGCAGCCCCCCGGGACAGGGTCACAATGAGCAGTTCTTC.

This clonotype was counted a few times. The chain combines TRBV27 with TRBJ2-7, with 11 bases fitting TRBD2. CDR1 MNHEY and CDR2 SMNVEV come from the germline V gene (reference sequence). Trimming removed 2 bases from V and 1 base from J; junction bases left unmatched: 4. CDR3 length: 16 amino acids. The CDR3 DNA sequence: TGTGCCAGCAGTTTAAAACTAGCGGGGGCGTCCTACGAGCAGTACTTC. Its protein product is CASSLKLAGASYEQYF.

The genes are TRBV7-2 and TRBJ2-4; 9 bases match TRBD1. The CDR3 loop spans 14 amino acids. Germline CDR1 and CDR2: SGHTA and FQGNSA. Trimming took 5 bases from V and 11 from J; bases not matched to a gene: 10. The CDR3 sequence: CASSPFTGQGVQYF. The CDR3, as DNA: TGTGCCAGCAGCCCCTTCACGGGACAGGGAGTTCAGTACTTC.

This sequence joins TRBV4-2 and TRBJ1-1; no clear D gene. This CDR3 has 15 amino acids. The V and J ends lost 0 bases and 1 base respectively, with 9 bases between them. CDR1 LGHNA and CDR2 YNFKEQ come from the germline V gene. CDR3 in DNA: TGTGCCAGCAGCCAAGAAGGCGGGTGGAACACTGAAGCTTTCTTT. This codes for CASSQEGGWNTEAFF.

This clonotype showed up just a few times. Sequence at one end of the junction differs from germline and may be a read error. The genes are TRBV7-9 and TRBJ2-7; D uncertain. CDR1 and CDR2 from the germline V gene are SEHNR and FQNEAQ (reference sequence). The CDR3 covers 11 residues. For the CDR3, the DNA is TGTGCCAGCAGCTTAGATATCATGTGGTTCTTC. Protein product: CASSLDIMWFF. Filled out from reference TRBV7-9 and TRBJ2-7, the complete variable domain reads DTGVSQNPRHKITKRGQNVTFRCDPISEHNRLYWYRQTLGQGPEFLTYFQNEAQLEKSRLLSDRFSAERPKGSFSTLEIQRTEQGDSAMYLCASSLDIMWFFGPGTRLTVT.